This T cell receptor beta chain was found in a study of T cells in Graves' hyperthyroidism and ophthalmopathy. Overall study findings and caveats: Blood also showed most of the thyroid clonotypes that were expanded above 0.001.

Amplification yielded TCR beta CDR3 regions, with RNA transcripts as the source. The HTBI primer set drove a first-round RT-PCR of the TCR CDR3. TCRdb independently ran MiXCR on the multiplex PCR reads; one entry per CDR3 protein. Of 500,000 or so distinct CDR3 sequences listed, roughly a sixth are singletons. Germline assignment: CDR1 SQVTM and CDR2 ANQGSEA. With 4 bases clipped from V and 4 bases from J, the junction kept 9 bases outside the gene matches. CDR3 length: 15 residues. This clonotype was seen at least ten times. What it binds is unknown. This receptor was obtained from a woman aged 18-35 years with Graves' ophthalmopathy. The chain couples TRBV29-1 to TRBJ2-7; 11 positions match TRBD2. Sequencing was performed on blood. The CDR3 DNA reads TGCAGCGTTGCCCCTACTAGCGGGAGAGGATACGAGCAGTACTTC. This codes for CSVAPTSGRGYEQYF.